This T cell receptor (beta chain) was recovered during a study of blood T cell repertoires in COVID-19. The repertoire was sequenced with immunoSEQ multiplex PCR; TCRdb's copy has only in-frame clones and lacks some. Of 60,000 to 65,000 clones listed, about 76% were seen once; the top ten hold roughly half. This CDR3 is built from 13 residues. From germline, CDR1 is SGHTA and CDR2 FQGNSA. V lost 2 bases and J 8 bases, leaving 10 bases between the germline ends. The sample consisted of peripheral blood. The chain joins TRBV7-2 to TRBJ2-1; D is ambiguous. The clonotype was recovered from a woman of 80 years or more with acute or convalescent COVID-19. CDR3 nucleotides: TGTGCCAGCAGCTTATTTGCGAGGTATGAGCAGTTCTTC. This sequence encodes CASSLFARYEQFF.